The 14 T cell receptor beta chains below come from one sample, sequenced in a study of blood T cell repertoires in COVID-19. Data came from immunoSEQ multiplex PCR; TCRdb stores just in-frame clones and leaves some out. The table shows 200,000 to 300,000 clones, with around 89% occurring only once. Specimen: peripheral blood. The receptors were sampled from a woman in her thirties or forties with acute or convalescent COVID-19.

A single count supports this clone. The chain employs TRBV6-6 and TRBJ2-6; the D gene is possibly TRBD1 (5 bases). This CDR3 region has 15 residues. Germline CDR1 and CDR2: MNHNY and SVGAGI (reference sequence). V shed 7 bases and J shed 2 bases, with 12 bases lying between them. For the CDR3, the DNA is TGTGCCAGCAACCAGGGCCTCGCTGGGGCCAACGTCCTGACTTTC. As protein: CASNQGLAGANVLTF.

The chain couples TRBV27 to TRBJ1-2; 7 positions agree with TRBD1. In germline, CDR1 is MNHEY, CDR2 SMNVEV (reference sequence). V trimming: 8 bases; J trimming: 4 bases; junction bases outside the gene matches: 7. This CDR3 has 13 amino acids. Written as DNA, the CDR3 is TGTGCCAGCGGATTAGACAGGGCCTATGGCTACACCTTC. The encoded protein is CASGLDRAYGYTF.

This sequence joins TRBV27 and TRBJ1-1; TRBD1 aligns across 10 bases. CDR3 length: 14 amino acids. The germline V gene encodes CDR1 MNHEY and CDR2 SMNVEV (reference sequence). V shed 5 bases, J shed 6 bases, and the junction held 6 bases outside the gene matches. CDR3 nucleotide sequence: TGTGCCAGCAGTGCGGACAGGGGGTTTTCTGAAGCTTTCTTT. Amino acid sequence: CASSADRGFSEAFF.

In this sample, this clone turned up once. This rearrangement joins TRBV15 to TRBJ1-2; D call uncertain. Deletions cut 4 bases from V and 6 bases from J, with 12 bases between. The germline V gene has CDR1 LNHNV and CDR2 YYDKDF (reference sequence). This CDR3 region has 13 residues. The CDR3: CATSNADSNGYTF. In DNA, the CDR3 is TGTGCCACCAGCAATGCGGATTCGAATGGCTACACCTTC.

This sequence joins TRBV5-1 and TRBJ2-1; TRBD1 aligns across 8 bases. Per germline, CDR1 SGHRS and CDR2 YFSETQ. With 5 bases clipped from V and 0 bases from J, the junction kept 4 bases outside the gene matches. CDR3 length equals 15 residues. CDR3 DNA: TGCGCCAGCAGGGGACAGGCGAGCTCCTACAATGAGCAGTTCTTC. Amino acids: CASRGQASSYNEQFF.

V gene TRBV6-2 or TRBV6-3 combines with J gene TRBJ1-5, with a weak D call TRBD1 (5 bases). The CDR3 spans 15 residues. The germline gives CDR1 MNHEY, CDR2 SVGEGT. The V end lost 4 bases, the J end lost 6 bases, and 16 bases lay between the germline ends. In nucleotides, the CDR3 is TGTGCCAGCAGTTCCCTGGTAGGGGCCTCTCAGCCCCAGCATTTT. Translating it yields CASSSLVGASQPQHF.

A single count supports this clone. This chain uses TRBV19 with TRBJ2-3; 10 bases line up with TRBD2. Germline V gene data show CDR1 as LNHDA and CDR2 as SQIVND (reference sequence). V trimming: 3 bases; J trimming: 2 bases; junction bases outside the gene matches: 11. The CDR3 covers 18 residues. CDR3: CASSIGPPSGGFTDTQYF. The DNA of the CDR3 is TGTGCCAGTAGTATCGGTCCCCCTAGCGGGGGCTTCACAGATACGCAGTATTTT. The full variable domain, rest sourced from reference TRBV19 and TRBJ2-3, is DGGITQSPKYLFRKEGQNVTLSCEQNLNHDAMYWYRQDPGQGLRLIYYSQIVNDFQKGDIAEGYSVSREKKESFPLTVTSAQKNPTAFYLCASSIGPPSGGFTDTQYFGPGTRLTVL.

The rearrangement uses TRBV9 and TRBJ1-2; 9 nucleotides match TRBD1. In germline, CDR1 is SGDLS, CDR2 YYNGEE. Losses at the gene ends were 4 bases for V and 7 bases for J; bases not matched to a gene: 5. CDR3 size: 13 residues. DNA for the CDR3: TGTGCCAGCAGCACGGCACAGGGGGCTGGCTACACCTTC. Its translation: CASSTAQGAGYTF.

J is TRBJ2-3 and V is TRBV7-9, with 10 bases aligning to TRBD2. From germline, CDR1 is SEHNR and CDR2 FQNEAQ (reference sequence). The CDR3 covers 15 residues. V shed 6 bases and J 5 bases; nucleotides not matched to a gene: 8. Written as DNA, the CDR3 is TGTGCCAGCAGTCCAAGCGGGGGGGCCTTAGATACGCAGTATTTT. This translates into CASSPSGGALDTQYF. The whole variable domain, remainder taken from reference TRBV7-9 and TRBJ2-3, is DTGVSQNPRHKITKRGQNVTFRCDPISEHNRLYWYRQTLGQGPEFLTYFQNEAQLEKSRLLSDRFSAERPKGSFSTLEIQRTEQGDSAMYLCASSPSGGALDTQYFGPGTRLTVL.

This clone came up a few times. The J gene is TRBJ1-5, the V gene TRBV10-3; TRBD1 matches 11 bases. In germline, CDR1 is ENHRY, CDR2 SYGVKD. The V gene end was trimmed by 2 bases and the J gene end by 7 bases; junction bases not matched to a gene: 4. This CDR3 region has 15 residues. In nucleotides, the CDR3 is TGTGCCATCAGTGAGAGAGGACAGGGGGCGCAGCCCCAGCATTTT. Its protein product is CAISERGQGAQPQHF.

The rearrangement uses TRBV19 and TRBJ1-2; no firm D call. Germline V CDR1 and CDR2: LNHDA, SQIVND (reference sequence). The CDR3 contains 11 residues. The ends were cut back, 6 bases at V and 8 bases at J, with 10 bases in the middle. The chain's CDR3 is CASRGPGGYTF. CDR3 in DNA: TGTGCCAGTAGAGGTCCGGGAGGCTACACCTTC.

This clone appeared once. This rearrangement joins TRBV5-1 to TRBJ2-1, with 9 bases identical to TRBD2. CDR1 and CDR2 (germline): SGHRS, YFSETQ. V lost 4 bases, J lost 9 bases, and 11 bases stayed unmatched. This CDR3 comprises 15 residues. CDR3 loop: CASSESDYSGGEQFF. The CDR3 nucleotides are TGCGCCAGCAGCGAAAGCGATTATAGCGGGGGTGAGCAGTTCTTC.

This clone was recorded only once. The rearrangement links TRBV6-6 to TRBJ1-5, with a possible D match to TRBD1 (6 bases). The V and J ends lost 5 bases and 6 bases respectively, with 14 bases between them. The length of the CDR3 is 14 residues. In germline, CDR1 is MNHNY, CDR2 SVGAGI (reference sequence). As DNA, the CDR3 is TGTGCCAGCAGTACGCAGGGGTGGTTTCAGCCCCAGCATTTT. This codes for CASSTQGWFQPQHF.

The chain employs TRBV6-5 and TRBJ1-1; 7 bases line up with TRBD1. V gave up 8 bases and J gave up 0 bases; unmatched junction bases: 6. CDR1 and CDR2 from the germline V gene are MNHEY and SVGAGI. The CDR3 consists of 14 residues. The CDR3 loop is CASPGQDLNTEAFF. The CDR3 DNA reads as TGTGCCAGCCCCGGACAGGACCTGAACACTGAAGCTTTCTTT.